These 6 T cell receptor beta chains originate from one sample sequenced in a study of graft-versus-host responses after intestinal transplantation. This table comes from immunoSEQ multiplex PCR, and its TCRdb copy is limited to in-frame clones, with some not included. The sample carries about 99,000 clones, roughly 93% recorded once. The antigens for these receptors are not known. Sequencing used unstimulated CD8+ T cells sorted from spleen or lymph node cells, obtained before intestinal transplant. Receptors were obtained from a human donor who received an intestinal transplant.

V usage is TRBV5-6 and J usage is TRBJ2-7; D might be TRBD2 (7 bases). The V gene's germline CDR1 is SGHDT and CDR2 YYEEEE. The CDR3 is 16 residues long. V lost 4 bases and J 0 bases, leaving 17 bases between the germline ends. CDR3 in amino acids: CASSALGGASSYEQYF. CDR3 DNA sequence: TGTGCCAGCAGCGCGCTTGGGGGGGCCAGCTCCTACGAGCAGTACTTC.

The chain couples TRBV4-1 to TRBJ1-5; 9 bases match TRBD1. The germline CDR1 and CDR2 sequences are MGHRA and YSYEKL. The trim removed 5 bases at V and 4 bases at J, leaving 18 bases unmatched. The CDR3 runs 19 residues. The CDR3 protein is CASSNSPGQGINGNQPQHF. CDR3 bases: TGCGCCAGCAGCAACTCTCCGGGACAGGGTATTAATGGAAATCAGCCCCAGCATTTT.

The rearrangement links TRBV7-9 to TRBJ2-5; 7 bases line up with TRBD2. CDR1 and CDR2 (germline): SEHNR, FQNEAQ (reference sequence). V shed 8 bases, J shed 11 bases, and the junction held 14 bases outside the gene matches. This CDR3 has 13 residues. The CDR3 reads CASQFGGDYEQYF. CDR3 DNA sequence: TGTGCCAGCCAATTTGGGGGGGATTATGAGCAGTACTTC.

The CDR3 DNA follows: TGTGCCAGTAGTATGGGTATTCGCTACGAGCAGTACTTC. Translated, it gives CASSMGIRYEQYF. The chain carries TRBV19 and TRBJ2-7; D remains ambiguous. The germline gives CDR1 LNHDA, CDR2 SQIVND (reference sequence). Trimming took off 3 bases at V and 3 bases at J, with 9 bases between the two ends. The CDR3 loop spans 13 amino acids.

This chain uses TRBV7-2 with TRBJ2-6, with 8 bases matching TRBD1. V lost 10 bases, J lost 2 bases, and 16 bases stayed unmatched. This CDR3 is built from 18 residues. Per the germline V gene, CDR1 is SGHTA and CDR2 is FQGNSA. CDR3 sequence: CAIDRGLSPFAGANVLTF. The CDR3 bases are TGTGCCATAGACAGGGGTTTGAGTCCTTTTGCTGGGGCCAACGTCCTGACTTTC.

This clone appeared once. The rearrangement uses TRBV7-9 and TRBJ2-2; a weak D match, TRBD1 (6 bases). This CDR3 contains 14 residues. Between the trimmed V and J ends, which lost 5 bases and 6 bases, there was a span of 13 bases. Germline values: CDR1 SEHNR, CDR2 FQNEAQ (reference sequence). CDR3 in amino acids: CASSHRTAAGELFF. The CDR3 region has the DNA TGTGCCAGCAGCCACCGGACAGCAGCCGGGGAGCTGTTTTTT. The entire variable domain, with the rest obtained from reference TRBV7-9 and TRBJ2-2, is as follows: DTGVSQNPRHKITKRGQNVTFRCDPISEHNRLYWYRQTLGQGPEFLTYFQNEAQLEKSRLLSDRFSAERPKGSFSTLEIQRTEQGDSAMYLCASSHRTAAGELFFGEGSRLTVL.